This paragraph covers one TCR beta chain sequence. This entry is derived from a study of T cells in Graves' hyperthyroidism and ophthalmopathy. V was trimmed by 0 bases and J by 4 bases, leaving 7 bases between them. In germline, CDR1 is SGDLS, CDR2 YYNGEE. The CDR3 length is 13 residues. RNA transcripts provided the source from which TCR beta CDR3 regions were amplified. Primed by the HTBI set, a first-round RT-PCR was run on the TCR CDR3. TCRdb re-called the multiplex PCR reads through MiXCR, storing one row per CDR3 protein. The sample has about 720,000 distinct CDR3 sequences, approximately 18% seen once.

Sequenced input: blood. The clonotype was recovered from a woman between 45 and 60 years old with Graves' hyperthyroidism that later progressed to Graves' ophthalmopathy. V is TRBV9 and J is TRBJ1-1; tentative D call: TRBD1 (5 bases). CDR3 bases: TGTGCCAGCAGCGTAGGGGACCTCACTGAAGCTTTCTTT. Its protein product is CASSVGDLTEAFF.